This entry lists 30 T cell receptor beta chains sequenced from one sample in a study of T cell changes during pregnancy in multiple sclerosis. The protocol was immunoSEQ multiplex PCR, while the TCRdb copy is restricted to in-frame clones and leaves out a portion. The sample lists fewer than 80,000 clones, over 75% occurring once. Sample: CD4+ T cells from peripheral blood mononuclear cells, taken in the third trimester of pregnancy. The receptors were sampled from a female donor in good health, enrolled as a control in a pregnancy study.

The chain has TRBV30 and TRBJ2-5; D is perhaps TRBD2 (6 bases). Germline assignment: CDR1 GTSNPN and CDR2 SVGIG (reference sequence). V was trimmed by 3 bases and J by 1 base, leaving 9 bases between them. This CDR3 spans 13 amino acids. DNA for the CDR3: TGTGCCTGGAGAGGAGGGATCCAAGAGACCCAGTACTTC. Amino acids: CAWRGGIQETQYF.

The chain carries TRBV5-4 and TRBJ2-3, with 9 bases that match TRBD1. This CDR3 is 15 amino acids long. Germline V CDR1 and CDR2: SGHNT, YYREEE (reference sequence). After removal of 0 bases from V and 3 bases from J, the junction contained 2 bases not matched to a gene. The chain's CDR3 is CASSLDRGRTDTQYF. The CDR3 DNA sequence: TGTGCCAGCAGCTTGGACAGGGGGCGAACAGATACGCAGTATTTT.

The chain links TRBV10-3 to TRBJ2-3, with D possibly matching TRBD1 (6 bases). The CDR3 loop spans 15 amino acids. CDR1 is ENHRY, CDR2 SYGVKD, per germline. V was trimmed by 2 bases and J by 0 bases, leaving 9 bases between them. CDR3 sequence: CAISEPTGSTDTQYF. The CDR3 region has the DNA TGTGCCATCAGTGAGCCGACAGGAAGCACAGATACGCAGTATTTT.

This clone was seen just once. The chain joins TRBV6-5 to TRBJ1-1; D gene unclear. CDR3 length: 13 residues. The V gene lost 5 bases and the J gene lost 0 bases, with 7 bases spanning the gap. CDR1 and CDR2 (germline): MNHEY, SVGAGI. The CDR3: CASSEHMNTEAFF. In nucleotides, the CDR3 is TGTGCCAGCAGTGAACATATGAACACTGAAGCTTTCTTT.

This rearrangement joins TRBV5-6 to TRBJ1-6; D gene ambiguous. Germline V gene lookup returns CDR1 SGHDT and CDR2 YYEEEE. Trimming removed 1 base from V and 7 bases from J, with 9 bases in between. The CDR3 contains 14 residues. CDR3 sequence: CASSLSRINSPLHF. For the CDR3, the DNA is TGTGCCAGCAGCTTGAGCAGGATCAATTCACCCCTCCACTTT. Looking up the rest from reference TRBV5-6 and TRBJ1-6 gives the full variable domain: DAGVTQSPTHLIKTRGQQVTLRCSPKSGHDTVSWYQQALGQGPQFIFQYYEEEERQRGNFPDRFSGHQFPNYSSELNVNALLLGDSALYLCASSLSRINSPLHFGNGTRLTVT.

The rearrangement links TRBV4-3 to TRBJ2-3; 11 bases are a match to TRBD2. Trimming took 1 base from V and 4 from J; bases not matched to a gene: 7. There are 17 residues in the CDR3. The germline gives CDR1 LGHNA, CDR2 YSLEER. CDR3: CASSQVSLAGGADTQYF. The CDR3 region has the DNA TGCGCCAGCAGCCAAGTGTCCTTAGCGGGGGGGGCAGATACGCAGTATTTT.

The chain employs TRBV19 and TRBJ1-4, with TRBD1 matching over 7 bases. CDR1 is LNHDA, CDR2 SQIVND, per germline (reference sequence). Trimming took 5 bases from V and 1 from J; bases not matched to a gene: 4. The CDR3 contains 15 residues. CDR3 sequence: CASSSPGGTNEKLFF. Here the CDR3 DNA reads TGTGCCAGTAGTTCCCCAGGGGGAACTAATGAAAAACTGTTTTTT.

The J gene is TRBJ2-1, the V gene TRBV5-1; D perhaps matches TRBD2 (7 bases). V lost 4 bases to trimming and J lost 6 bases, with 20 bases between them. This CDR3 has 16 amino acids. CDR1 and CDR2 from the germline V gene are SGHRS and YFSETQ. CDR3 DNA: TGCGCCAGCAGCATTGTGCTGGGGGGGGCCCTCAATGAGCAGTTCTTC. Translation: CASSIVLGGALNEQFF.

The V and J genes are TRBV29-1 and TRBJ2-7; the D gene is possibly TRBD2 (6 bases). This CDR3 has 13 amino acids. V was clipped by 6 bases and J by 5 bases, with 17 bases between them. The V gene's germline CDR1 is SQVTM and CDR2 ANQGSEA. The CDR3 loop reads CSVIRDSSHEQYF. CDR3 nucleotides: TGCAGCGTGATCCGGGACTCAAGCCACGAGCAGTACTTC.

The rearrangement links TRBV7-9 to TRBJ1-5, with 8 bases aligning to TRBD1. Germline V CDR1 and CDR2: SEHNR, FQNEAQ (reference sequence). J lost 3 bases, V lost 5 bases, and 6 bases had no gene match. This CDR3 region has 15 residues. CDR3 coding DNA: TGTGCCAGCAGCCCTGGGACAGGACTCAATCAGCCCCAGCATTTT. Protein product: CASSPGTGLNQPQHF.

This chain links TRBV6-5 with TRBJ2-4, with a weak D call TRBD1 (6 bases). V gave up 6 bases and J gave up 2 bases, with 11 bases separating them. CDR1 is MNHEY and CDR2 is SVGAGI in the germline V gene. The CDR3 contains 14 residues. The CDR3 loop reads CASSSGQTKNIQYF. The CDR3 coding sequence is TGTGCCAGCAGCTCCGGACAGACCAAAAACATTCAGTACTTC.

The chain is built from TRBV27 and TRBJ1-5, with D unresolved. Germline V lookup: CDR1 MNHEY, CDR2 SMNVEV (reference sequence). The CDR3 extends over 15 amino acids. Trimming cost V 8 bases and J 1 base, with 15 bases left between them. CDR3 DNA: TGTGCCAGCGGACGGACTCGAGGGAGCAATCAGCCCCAGCATTTT. Translated, it gives CASGRTRGSNQPQHF.

The chain employs TRBV19 and TRBJ2-3; 10 positions match TRBD2. Looked up from germline, CDR1 is LNHDA and CDR2 is SQIVND (reference sequence). The V segment lost 3 bases and the J segment 10 bases; nucleotides outside the gene matches: 10. The length of the CDR3 is 15 residues. Here the CDR3 DNA reads TGTGCCAGTAGTATCTCTCTAGCGGGGGCCCCCCCGCAGTATTTT. It encodes CASSISLAGAPPQYF.

The V call is TRBV5-6, the J call TRBJ2-4; 7 nucleotides match TRBD1. CDR3 size: 14 residues. V was clipped by 5 bases and J by 3 bases; unmatched bases: 5. Germline values: CDR1 SGHDT, CDR2 YYEEEE. This chain's CDR3 is CASSTRDSKNIQYF. The CDR3 coding sequence is TGTGCCAGCAGTACCCGGGACAGCAAAAACATTCAGTACTTC.

This clone has a single count. The V call is TRBV5-8, the J call TRBJ2-7; 12 nucleotides line up with TRBD2. The J segment lost 4 bases and the V segment lost 2 bases, leaving 7 bases of the junction unmatched. Germline lookup yields CDR1 SGHTS and CDR2 YDEGEE. CDR3 length equals 16 residues. The CDR3 reads CASSLSIGTSGYEQYF. CDR3 bases: TGTGCCAGCAGCTTATCTATCGGGACTAGCGGGTACGAGCAGTACTTC.

The chain carries TRBV4-3 and TRBJ2-1; 7 nucleotides match TRBD2. Looked up from germline, CDR1 is LGHNA and CDR2 is YSLEER. Unmatched junction bases numbered 3, after V lost 1 base and J lost 6 bases. This CDR3 has 14 residues. This CDR3 is CASSQGLACNEQFF. The CDR3 bases are TGCGCCAGCAGCCAAGGACTAGCCTGCAATGAGCAGTTCTTC.

The V call is TRBV25-1, the J call TRBJ1-1; D is unresolved. Germline V lookup: CDR1 MGHDK, CDR2 SYGVNS. V was shortened by 6 bases and J by 1 base, with 6 bases between the two germline ends. The CDR3 totals 12 residues. The CDR3 region is CASRGQNTEAFF. CDR3 nucleotide sequence: TGTGCCAGCAGGGGCCAGAACACTGAAGCTTTCTTT.

The J gene is TRBJ1-2, the V gene TRBV11-2; D unclear. Germline lookup yields CDR1 SGHAT and CDR2 FQNNGV. This CDR3 has 11 residues. V was cut by 0 bases and J by 14 bases, with 10 bases left in between. CDR3 coding DNA: TGTGCCAGCAGCTTAGATTCCCCCCTGACCTTC. It translates to CASSLDSPLTF.

The chain couples TRBV21-1 to TRBJ1-2. TRBV21-1 is tagged as a pseudogene. CDR3 size: 18 residues. The CDR3 spells CASSKVVAGTMPNYGYTF. CDR3 nucleotides: TGTGCCAGCAGCAAAGTCGTAGCAGGGACTATGCCTAACTATGGCTACACCTTC.

The chain has TRBV7-2 and TRBJ1-1; TRBD1 matches at 7 bases. Germline V gene data show CDR1 as SGHTA and CDR2 as FQGNSA. Losses at the gene ends were 5 bases for V and 2 bases for J; bases not matched to a gene: 5. There are 14 residues in the CDR3. CDR3 nucleotide sequence: TGTGCCAGCAGCCCGACAGGGACTAACACTGAAGCTTTCTTT. Translating it yields CASSPTGTNTEAFF.

V usage is TRBV4-1 and J usage is TRBJ1-5, with D maybe TRBD1 (5 bases). With 1 base removed from V and 1 base from J, the gap between germline ends came to 14 bases. CDR1 is MGHRA, CDR2 YSYEKL, per germline. This CDR3 has 17 residues. CDR3 sequence reads: CASSQVARTRSNQPQHF. The CDR3 DNA reads TGCGCCAGCAGCCAAGTTGCACGGACAAGGAGCAATCAGCCCCAGCATTTT.

This chain connects TRBV5-4 to TRBJ1-2, with TRBD1 matching over 7 bases. The CDR3 totals 16 residues. The V segment lost 4 bases and the J segment 4 bases; nucleotides outside the gene matches: 13. Germline values: CDR1 SGHNT, CDR2 YYREEE (reference sequence). CDR3 bases: TGTGCCAGCAGCCCCCAAGGGGGCAGTGCCGTCTATGGCTACACCTTC. Its translation is CASSPQGGSAVYGYTF.

The chain uses TRBV12-5 and TRBJ2-2, with a possible D match to TRBD2 (6 bases). CDR1 is LGHNT, CDR2 FRNRAP, per germline. This CDR3 spans 18 amino acids. The V gene lost 0 bases and the J gene lost 5 bases, with 19 bases spanning the gap. This CDR3 is CASGLVLYGGIQTGELFF. The CDR3 DNA reads as TGTGCTAGTGGTTTGGTCCTCTATGGAGGGATACAGACCGGGGAGCTGTTTTTT.

The DNA for the CDR3 is TGTGCCAGCAGTCTCGTAGCGGGGGGACTTCAAGAGACCCAGTACTTC. It encodes CASSLVAGGLQETQYF. The chain is built from TRBV6-7 and TRBJ2-5; 10 nucleotides align to TRBD2. TRBV6-7 is an ORF, with its function uncertain. The CDR3 contains 16 residues. V trimming: 5 bases; J trimming: 2 bases; junction bases outside the gene matches: 8.

In DNA form, the CDR3 reads TGTGCCAGCAGCTTTCTCGGCGGGGGACACGAGCAGTACTTC. As protein: CASSFLGGGHEQYF. The rearrangement links TRBV5-4 to TRBJ2-7, with 7 bases lining up with TRBD2. In germline, CDR1 is SGHNT, CDR2 YYREEE (reference sequence). CDR3 length: 14 amino acids. Unmatched junction bases numbered 7, after V lost 2 bases and J lost 5 bases. Together with reference TRBV5-4 and TRBJ2-7, the CDR3 gives the full variable domain: ETGVTQSPTHLIKTRGQQVTLRCSSQSGHNTVSWYQQALGQGPQFIFQYYREEENGRGNFPPRFSGLQFPNYSSELNVNALELDDSALYLCASSFLGGGHEQYFGPGTRLTVT.

The CDR3, as DNA: TGTGCCATCAGCCGAGCGGGTGGGTCCTCTGGGGCCAACGTCCTGACTTTC. It is translated as CAISRAGGSSGANVLTF. V is TRBV10-3 and J is TRBJ2-6; TRBD2 might be the D (6 bases). The germline V gene encodes CDR1 ENHRY and CDR2 SYGVKD. V shed 6 bases and J shed 0 bases, with 15 bases lying between them. This CDR3 region has 17 residues.

In its sample, this clone was seen once. V and J are TRBV10-3 and TRBJ1-1; TRBD1 matches 9 bases. The CDR3 has 14 amino acids. V lost 6 bases and J lost 2; bases outside the gene matches: 4. From germline, CDR1 is ENHRY and CDR2 SYGVKD. CDR3 DNA sequence: TGTGCCATCAGGACAGGGGGTGCTAACACTGAAGCTTTCTTT. It codes for CAIRTGGANTEAFF.

The V and J genes are TRBV7-2 and TRBJ2-7; no reliable D call. V lost 6 bases, J lost 0 bases, and 9 bases lay in between. Germline CDR1 and CDR2: SGHTA and FQGNSA. CDR3 length equals 13 residues. For the CDR3, the DNA is TGTGCCAGCAGTTTCCCGAGCTCCTACGAGCAGTACTTC. Amino acid sequence: CASSFPSSYEQYF.

The V and J genes are TRBV4-2 and TRBJ2-5; 12 nucleotides align to TRBD2. CDR1 and CDR2 from the germline V gene are LGHNA and YNFKEQ. CDR3 length: 17 residues. V lost 0 bases, J lost 5 bases, and 7 bases stayed unmatched. The CDR3 DNA reads as TGTGCCAGCAGCCAAGAGGACACTAGCGGGGGGTGGGAGACCCAGTACTTC. Its translation: CASSQEDTSGGWETQYF.

This chain connects TRBV10-3 to TRBJ1-6; the match to TRBD1 covers 8 bases. Germline V gene sequence: CDR1 ENHRY, CDR2 SYGVKD. CDR3 length: 16 amino acids. V shed 3 bases and J 5 bases; nucleotides not matched to a gene: 6. The CDR3 DNA follows: TGTGCCATCAGTGAAAGGGCAGGGGGCGATAATTCACCCCTCCACTTT. This codes for CAISERAGGDNSPLHF.